This T cell receptor (beta chain) is from a study of shared T cell receptors in the human thymus. V trimming: 2 bases; J trimming: 4 bases; junction bases outside the gene matches: 7. CDR3 length equals 16 residues. Germline-derived CDR1 and CDR2 are LNHDA and SQIVND (reference sequence). Libraries were prepared by immunoSEQ multiplex PCR; TCRdb keeps only in-frame clonotypes and omits some of them. This table holds 700,000 or so clones, approximately 85% found once. This sample also belongs to another study, concerning human thymus T cells. From that second work: Serving as donors were healthy Finnish infants, each of whom was having open corrective surgery for congenital heart defects. Thymus specimens were resections from corrective heart surgery. Repertoires from thymus and blood appeared to show biased V and J gene usage. Related research described strongly overlapping thymic repertoires in unrelated people.

This receptor was identified in a girl under three years old with a congenital heart defect. The V and J genes are TRBV19 and TRBJ1-2, with TRBD1 matching 10 bases. Sequencing was performed on thymocytes. The CDR3 is CASSIRGTGVAYGYTF. In DNA form, the CDR3 reads TGTGCCAGTAGTATAAGGGGGACAGGGGTGGCCTATGGCTACACCTTC.